These T cell receptor beta chains were read from a single sample in a study of blood T cell repertoires in COVID-19. Using immunoSEQ multiplex PCR, the repertoire was profiled, and TCRdb retains in-frame clones only, with some absent. The table includes about 280,000 clones, about 83% detected once. Sequences were obtained from PBMCs or T cells enriched from blood (not recorded which). The receptors shown here come from a woman between 40 and 55 years old who had recovered from COVID-19. Both conserved end residues are part of each CDR3. D genes are given only for firm matches. A clone size is listed for some rows: how often the clone was seen (once, few, many), or a class if it is expanded.

J	D	V	size	DNA	CDR3
TRBJ2-3	-	TRBV7-3	-	TGTGCCAGCAGCTTAGGGCAGAGCACAGATACGCAGTATTTT	CASSLGQSTDTQYF
TRBJ2-2	TRBD1	TRBV14	few	TGTGCCAGCAGCCGAGGAGGGACAGGCAACACCGGGGAGCTGTTTTTT	CASSRGGTGNTGELFF
TRBJ2-7	TRBD2	TRBV5-3	-	TGTGCCAGAAGCCCGCCCCAGCGGCTAGCGGCCTCCGAGCAGTACTTC	CARSPPQRLAASEQYF
TRBJ1-6	TRBD1	TRBV6-5	-	TGTGCCAGCAGTTACGTGACAGGGGGGGATTCACCCCTCCACTTT	CASSYVTGGDSPLHF
TRBJ1-4	-	TRBV30	-	TGTGCCTGGAGTGTAGGGGCTTCGGGAAAACTGTTTTTT	CAWSVGASGKLFF
TRBJ1-2	TRBD1	TRBV7-9	-	TGTGCCAGCAGCCCAGGGGGCGCCGGGACGCCTTATGGCTACACCTTC	CASSPGGAGTPYGYTF
TRBJ2-7	TRBD1	TRBV10-2	few	TGCGCCAGCAGAGACAGGGGTGGCGAGCAGTACTTC	CASRDRGGEQYF
TRBJ2-7	-	TRBV20-1	-	TGCAGTGCTAGTCGGGGTTCAGACGAGCAGTACTTC	CSASRGSDEQYF
TRBJ1-2	-	TRBV6-2/TRBV6-3	-	TGTGCCAGCAGTCGACAGAATAACTATGGCTACACCTTC	CASSRQNNYGYTF
TRBJ1-4	TRBD1	TRBV28	few	TGTGCCAGCAGTTTATCCAGGGGGGTAACTAATGAAAAACTGTTTTTT	CASSLSRGVTNEKLFF
TRBJ2-3	-	TRBV4-1	once	TGCGCCAGCAGGAAGGACTGGCAGCACACAGATACGCAGTATTTT	CASRKDWQHTDTQYF
TRBJ1-5	-	TRBV30	-	TGTGCCTGGAACCAGGGTGATCAGCCCCAGCATTTT	CAWNQGDQPQHF
TRBJ2-2	-	TRBV7-3	-	TGTGCCAGCAGCTCAGGCCCCATCGCCACCGGGGAGCTGTTTTTT	CASSSGPIATGELFF
TRBJ1-4	TRBD1	TRBV7-2	few	TGTGCCAGCAGCGCCGACAGGGGGCCTGAAAAACTGTTTTTT	CASSADRGPEKLFF
TRBJ1-1	TRBD1	TRBV12-3/TRBV12-4	-	TGTGCCAGCAGGGGACAGATAAGTACTTTCTTT	CASRGQISTFF
TRBJ2-5	TRBD2	TRBV5-8	-	TGTGCCAGCAGCCTTGCGGGAGATAGTCAAGAGACCCAGTACTTC	CASSLAGDSQETQYF
TRBJ1-2	TRBD1	TRBV30	-	TGTGCCTGGAACAGGGGATATGGCTACACCTTC	CAWNRGYGYTF
TRBJ2-2	-	TRBV18	-	TGTGCCAGCTCACCCATCCTAGGGAGCGCGAACACCGGGGAGCTGTTTTTT	CASSPILGSANTGELFF
TRBJ2-3	-	TRBV7-2	-	TGTGCCAGCAGCCCCGGTGCGAGTAGCACAGATACGCAGTATTTT	CASSPGASSTDTQYF
TRBJ1-1	-	TRBV4-3	-	TGCGCCAGCAGCCAAGTTGTGAGGACTGAAGCTTTCTTT	CASSQVVRTEAFF
TRBJ1-5	TRBD1	TRBV27	-	TGTGCCAGCAACCCTGGACAGGACGATCAGCCCCAGCATTTT	CASNPGQDDQPQHF
TRBJ1-1	-	TRBV29-1	-	TGCAGCGTTGAAGATCGGACTGAAGCTTTCTTT	CSVEDRTEAFF
TRBJ1-5	TRBD1	TRBV5-1	-	TGCGCCAGCAGCCCCGGACAGGGGGATCAGCCCCAGCATTTT	CASSPGQGDQPQHF
TRBJ1-4	-	TRBV19	-	TGTGCCAGTAGTCCCCGGCGGGCAACTAATGAAAAACTGTTTTTT	CASSPRRATNEKLFF
TRBJ1-3	-	TRBV2	few	TGTGCCAGCAGCCCTTACAGCCTCTCTGGAAACACCATATATTTT	CASSPYSLSGNTIYF
TRBJ2-7	-	TRBV28	few	TGTGCCAGCCTGGGGGGGGGCCGCTACGAGCAGTACTTC	CASLGGGRYEQYF
TRBJ2-5	-	TRBV10-3	-	TGTGCCACGGCCTCGGACGGCAGGGTAGTCGAGACCCAGTACTTC	CATASDGRVVETQYF
TRBJ1-4	TRBD1	TRBV9	-	TGTGCCAGCAGCTCACGACAGGGCGGCGAAAAACTGTTTTTT	CASSSRQGGEKLFF
TRBJ2-3	TRBD2	TRBV20-1	-	TGCAGTGCTAGTACCGGACTAGCGGGAGGTGGCCCAGATACGCAGTATTTT	CSASTGLAGGGPDTQYF
TRBJ1-2	TRBD1	TRBV28	-	TGTGCCAGCATATCCGGGACAGGGGGCCGCTACACCTTC	CASISGTGGRYTF
TRBJ2-4	TRBD2	TRBV29-1	-	TGCAGCGTGGCTCTCGCGGGGGAGAACATTCAGTACTTC	CSVALAGENIQYF
TRBJ1-5	-	TRBV7-2	-	TGTGCCAGCAGCTTAGATTGGGGGCTGGGTCAGCCCCAGCATTTT	CASSLDWGLGQPQHF
TRBJ2-7	TRBD2	TRBV27	-	TGTGCCAGCAAGGGACTAGCGGGAGGCGTCATCCCCTACGAGCAGTACTTC	CASKGLAGGVIPYEQYF
TRBJ2-7	TRBD1	TRBV2	-	TGTGCCAGCGGGACAGGGCCCTACGAGCAGTACTTC	CASGTGPYEQYF
TRBJ2-7	TRBD2	TRBV6-2/TRBV6-3	-	TGTGCCAGCAGTCCACTAGCGGGGGGCTACGAGCAGTACTTC	CASSPLAGGYEQYF
TRBJ2-1	TRBD2	TRBV7-2	once	TGTGCCAGCAGCTTACAGTCCTGGGCGGGAGAGGGCAATGAGCAGTTCTTC	CASSLQSWAGEGNEQFF
TRBJ2-7	TRBD1	TRBV6-5	-	TGTGCCAGCACTAACAGGGGGCGCGGGAAGCAGTACTTC	CASTNRGRGKQYF
TRBJ2-7	TRBD2	TRBV7-6	-	TGTGCCAGCAGCGTAGCGCTCGCGGGAGGGGACTACGAGCAGTACTTC	CASSVALAGGDYEQYF
TRBJ1-5	-	TRBV30	-	TGTGCCTGGCAACAGGGTAGCAATCAGCCCCAGCATTTT	CAWQQGSNQPQHF
TRBJ2-1	TRBD2	TRBV2	-	TGTGCCAGCAGAATAAGACTAGCGGCGGGAAATGAGCAGTTCTTC	CASRIRLAAGNEQFF
TRBJ2-7	TRBD2	TRBV28	-	TGTGCCAGCATAGGCGGGACTAGCGGGAGCTACGAGCAGTACTTC	CASIGGTSGSYEQYF
TRBJ1-5	-	TRBV7-9	-	TGTGCCAGCAGCGGGCCCGGCGAGCCCCAGCATTTT	CASSGPGEPQHF
TRBJ2-5	-	TRBV29-1	once	TGCAGCGTGTGGGGCGGCCGAGAGACCCAGTACTTC	CSVWGGRETQYF
TRBJ2-7	-	TRBV7-2	-	TGTGCCAGCAGCTTAGGGGGCGGGATAGGGTCCTACGAGCAGTACTTC	CASSLGGGIGSYEQYF
TRBJ1-2	-	TRBV7-9	-	TGTGCCAGCACCCCTCTAGACCATGGTTGTTGCACCTTC	CASTPLDHGCCTF